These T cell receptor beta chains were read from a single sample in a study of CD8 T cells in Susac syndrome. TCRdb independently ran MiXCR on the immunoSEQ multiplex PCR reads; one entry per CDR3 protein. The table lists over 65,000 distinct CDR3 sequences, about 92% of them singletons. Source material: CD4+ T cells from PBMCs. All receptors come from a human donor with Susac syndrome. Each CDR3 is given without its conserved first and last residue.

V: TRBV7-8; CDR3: ASSLETGYEQY
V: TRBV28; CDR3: ASTDSEVVIRGYT
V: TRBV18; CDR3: ASSPRRNTEAF
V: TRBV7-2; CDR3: ASKRRLGNQETQY
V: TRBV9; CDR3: ASSVFVQGAHEQY
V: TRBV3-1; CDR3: ASSQDLARNQPQH
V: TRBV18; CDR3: ASSPDLSYGYT
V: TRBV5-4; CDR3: ASSVDSLNTEAF
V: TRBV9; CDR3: ASSVVGGGYNEQF
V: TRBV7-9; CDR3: ASRFPSGYGYT
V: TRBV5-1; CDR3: ARNLLPLH
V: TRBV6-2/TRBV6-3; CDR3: ASRTLAGGPTSYNEQF
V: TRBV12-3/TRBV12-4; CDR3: ASSPGRGANVLT
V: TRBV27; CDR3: ASSMFGPSGSPEQY
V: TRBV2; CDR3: ASSAVSSTDTQY
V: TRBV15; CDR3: ATSRDFGGDGYT
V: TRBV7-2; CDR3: ASSLDGSTDTQY
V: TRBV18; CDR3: ASSPPGPKGNQPQH
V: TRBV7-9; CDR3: ASSLWTNYEQY
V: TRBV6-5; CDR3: ASSYGIRTSGRVSYEQY
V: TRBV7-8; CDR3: ASSLVTGAEQF